The clone carrying this T cell receptor beta chain was observed a handful of times. The antigen remains unidentified. This sample is drawn from a study of regulatory T cells in long-lasting Graves disease. Notes on the study in general: Graves' patients with persistent disease showed TCR diversity lower than patients newly diagnosed.

Building of the TCR beta libraries involved iRepertoire HTBI primers and Arm-PCR of CDR3 regions. Original processing notes: Detected in the samples were 62 TRBV and 14 to 15 TRBJ segments. Each CDR3 protein gets one entry after TCRdb re-called the multiplex PCR reads with MiXCR. The V and J calls come from TCRdb's annotation, not from the publication. Of some 450,000 distinct CDR3 sequences listed, around 22% were seen once; the top ten hold roughly 28%. This CDR3 has 13 residues. CDR1 KGHDR and CDR2 SFDVKD come from the germline V gene. The ends lost 9 bases at V and 3 bases at J; junction bases unmatched: 1. Time point meaning: persistent/refractory GD, antithyroid drugs over 5 years with positive TRAb. Extracted RNA from PBMCs served as the source of the TCR library.

The chain employs TRBV24-1 and TRBJ2-1; 10 bases line up with TRBD2. The material sequenced was peripheral blood mononuclear cells (PBMCs), taken when the disease was refractory, from a patient treated with antithyroid drugs. This receptor was taken from a female donor with Graves disease. The CDR3 region is CATRTSGYNEQFF. The CDR3 bases are TGTGCCACCCGGACTAGCGGCTACAATGAGCAGTTCTTC.